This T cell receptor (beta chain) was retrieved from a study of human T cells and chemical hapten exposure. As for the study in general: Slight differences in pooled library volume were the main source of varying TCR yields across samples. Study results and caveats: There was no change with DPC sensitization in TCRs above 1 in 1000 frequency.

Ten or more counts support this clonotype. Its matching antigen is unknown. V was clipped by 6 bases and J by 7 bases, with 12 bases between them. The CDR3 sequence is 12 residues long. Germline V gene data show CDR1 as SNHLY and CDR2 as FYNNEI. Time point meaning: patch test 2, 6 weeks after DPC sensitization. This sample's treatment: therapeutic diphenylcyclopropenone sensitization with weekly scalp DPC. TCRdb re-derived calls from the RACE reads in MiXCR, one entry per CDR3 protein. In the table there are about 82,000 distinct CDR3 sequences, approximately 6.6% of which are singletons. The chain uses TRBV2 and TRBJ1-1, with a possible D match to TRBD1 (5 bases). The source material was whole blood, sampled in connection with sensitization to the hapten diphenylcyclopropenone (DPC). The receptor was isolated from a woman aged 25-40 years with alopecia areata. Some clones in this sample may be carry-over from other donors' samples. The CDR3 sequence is CASRRTGLEAFF. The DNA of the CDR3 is TGTGCCAGCAGAAGGACGGGACTTGAAGCTTTCTTT.